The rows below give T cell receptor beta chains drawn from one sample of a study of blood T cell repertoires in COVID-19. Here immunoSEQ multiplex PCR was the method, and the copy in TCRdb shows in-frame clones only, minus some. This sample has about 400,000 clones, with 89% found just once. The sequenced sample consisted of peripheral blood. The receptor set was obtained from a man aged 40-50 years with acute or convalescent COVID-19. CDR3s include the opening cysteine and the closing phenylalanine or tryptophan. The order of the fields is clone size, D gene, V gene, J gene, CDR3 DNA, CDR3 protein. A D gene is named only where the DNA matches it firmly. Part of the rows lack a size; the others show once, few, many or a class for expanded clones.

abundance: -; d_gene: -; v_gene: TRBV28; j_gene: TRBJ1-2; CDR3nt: TGTGCCAGCAGTTTTAGGACTTATGGCTACACCTTC; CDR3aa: CASSFRTYGYTF
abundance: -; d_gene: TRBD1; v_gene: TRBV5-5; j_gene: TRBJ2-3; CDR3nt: TGTGCCAGCCACGGGGGGTCTGGGACAGGGAGCACAGATACGCAGTATTTT; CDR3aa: CASHGGSGTGSTDTQYF
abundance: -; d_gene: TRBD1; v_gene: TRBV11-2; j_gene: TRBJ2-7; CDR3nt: TGTGCCAGCAGCTTAGGGGGGATCAGGGGGAATTACGAGCAGTACTTC; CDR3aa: CASSLGGIRGNYEQYF
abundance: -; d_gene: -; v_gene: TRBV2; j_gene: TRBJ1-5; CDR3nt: TGTGCCAGCCATCAGACTCTCCTCGAGCCCCAGCATTTT; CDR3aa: CASHQTLLEPQHF
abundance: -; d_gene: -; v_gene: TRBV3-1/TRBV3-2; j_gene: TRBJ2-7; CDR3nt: TGTGCCAGCAGTCCGTGGGGCGGATCTACCTACGAGCAGTACTTC; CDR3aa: CASSPWGGSTYEQYF
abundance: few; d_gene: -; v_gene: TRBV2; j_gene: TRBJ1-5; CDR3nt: TGTGCCAGCAGTGACGGAGATAGCAATCAGCCCCAGCATTTT; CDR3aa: CASSDGDSNQPQHF
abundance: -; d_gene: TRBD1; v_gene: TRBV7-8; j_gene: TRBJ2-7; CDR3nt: TGTGCCAGCAGCCCCAGGCCCGGACAGGGTTCGTACGAGCAGTACTTC; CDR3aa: CASSPRPGQGSYEQYF
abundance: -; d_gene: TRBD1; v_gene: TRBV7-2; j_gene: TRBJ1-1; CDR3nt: TGTGCCAGCAGAGACAGGGTCACTGAAGCTTTCTTT; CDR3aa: CASRDRVTEAFF
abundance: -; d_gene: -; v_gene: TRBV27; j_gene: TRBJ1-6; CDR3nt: TGTGCCAGCAGTCCTACAGGATTCAGTTCACCCCTCCACTTT; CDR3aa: CASSPTGFSSPLHF
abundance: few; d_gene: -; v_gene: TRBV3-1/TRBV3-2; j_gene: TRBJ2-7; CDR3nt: TGTGCCAGCAGCCAAGACGGCAGGGGCTACGAGCAGTACTTC; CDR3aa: CASSQDGRGYEQYF
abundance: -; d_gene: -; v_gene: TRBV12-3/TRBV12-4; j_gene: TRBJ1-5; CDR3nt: TGTGCCAGCACCCAGGGATGGCAGCCCCAGCATTTT; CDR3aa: CASTQGWQPQHF
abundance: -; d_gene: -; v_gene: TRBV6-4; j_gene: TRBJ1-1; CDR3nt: TGTGCCAGCAGTGAAGAGTACCTGAACACTGAAGCTTTCTTT; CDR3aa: CASSEEYLNTEAFF
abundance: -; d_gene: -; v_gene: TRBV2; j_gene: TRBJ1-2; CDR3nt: TGTGCCAGCAGTGGTGGATGGGGGCTTGGCGGCTACACCTTC; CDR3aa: CASSGGWGLGGYTF
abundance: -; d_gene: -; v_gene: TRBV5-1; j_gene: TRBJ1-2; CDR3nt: TGCGCCAGCAGCATGGACAGTAACTATGGCTACACCTTC; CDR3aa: CASSMDSNYGYTF
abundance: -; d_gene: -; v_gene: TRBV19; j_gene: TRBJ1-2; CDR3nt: TGTGCCAGTAGCGGCGGGGCACCTTTAGCTAACTATGGCTACACCTTC; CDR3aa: CASSGGAPLANYGYTF
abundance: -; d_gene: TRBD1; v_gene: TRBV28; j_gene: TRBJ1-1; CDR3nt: TGTGCCAGCAAACTCGGACAGGGCGGTGAAGCTTTCTTT; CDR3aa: CASKLGQGGEAFF
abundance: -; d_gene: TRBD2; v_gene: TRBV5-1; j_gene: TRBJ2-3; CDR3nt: TGCGCCAGCAGCTCAGTTAGCGGGAGCACAGATACGCAGTATTTT; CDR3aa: CASSSVSGSTDTQYF
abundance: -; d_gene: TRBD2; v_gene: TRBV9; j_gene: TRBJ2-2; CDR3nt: TGTGCCATGGATTCACGGGGACTAGCCATCACCGGGGAGCTGTTTTTT; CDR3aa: CAMDSRGLAITGELFF
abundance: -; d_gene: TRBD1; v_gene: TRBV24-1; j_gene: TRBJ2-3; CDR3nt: TGTGCCACCAGTGATTTCGTACAGGGACAGGGAGATACGCAGTATTTT; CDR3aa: CATSDFVQGQGDTQYF
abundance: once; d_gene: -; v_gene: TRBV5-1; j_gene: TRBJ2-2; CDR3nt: TGCGCCAGCAGCCCCCAGGGGCCCGGGGAGCTGTTTTTT; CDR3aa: CASSPQGPGELFF
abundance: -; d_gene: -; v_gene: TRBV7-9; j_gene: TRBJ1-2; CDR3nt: TGTGCCAGCAGCTTCGCACAGGCTCGGTATGGCTACACCTTC; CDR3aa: CASSFAQARYGYTF
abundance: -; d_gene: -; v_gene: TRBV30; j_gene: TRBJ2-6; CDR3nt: TGTGCCTGGAGCAGGGGAAGGGCCAACGTCCTGACTTTC; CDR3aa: CAWSRGRANVLTF
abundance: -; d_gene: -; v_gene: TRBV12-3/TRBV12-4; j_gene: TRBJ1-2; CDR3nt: TGTGCCAGCAGACCGGACAGTAATGGCTACACCTTC; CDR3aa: CASRPDSNGYTF
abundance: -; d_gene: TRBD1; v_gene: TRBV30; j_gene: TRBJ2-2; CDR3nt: TGTGCCTGGATAGGGTCCACCCGCGACACCGGACAGGAGAACACCGGGGAGCTGTTTTTT; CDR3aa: CAWIGSTRDTGQENTGELFF
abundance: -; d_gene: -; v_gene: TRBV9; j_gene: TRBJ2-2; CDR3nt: TGTGCCAGCAGCGTAGCTACGGACACCGGGGAGCTGTTTTTT; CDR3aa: CASSVATDTGELFF
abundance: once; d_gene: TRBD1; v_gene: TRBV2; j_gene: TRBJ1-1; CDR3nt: TGTGCCAGCAGTGCAGGGGGGATTGAAGCTTTCTTT; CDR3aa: CASSAGGIEAFF
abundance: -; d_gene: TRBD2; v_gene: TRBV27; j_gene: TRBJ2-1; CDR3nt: TGTGCCAGCCTAAGCCCGGGACTAGGGAGGGACAATGAGCAGTTCTTC; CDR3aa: CASLSPGLGRDNEQFF
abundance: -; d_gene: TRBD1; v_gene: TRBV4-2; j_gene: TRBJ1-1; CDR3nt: TGTGCCAGCAGCCAAGATCTGGCAGGGGGAAAGCGAACTGAAGCTTTCTTT; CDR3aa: CASSQDLAGGKRTEAFF
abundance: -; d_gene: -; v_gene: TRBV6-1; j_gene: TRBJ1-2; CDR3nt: TGTGCCAGCAGTGAACTGGCCTATGGCTACACCTTC; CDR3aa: CASSELAYGYTF
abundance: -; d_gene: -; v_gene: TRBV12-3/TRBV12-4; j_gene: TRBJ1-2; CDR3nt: TGTGCCAGCAGTCCGACAGCCTATGGCTACACCTTC; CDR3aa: CASSPTAYGYTF
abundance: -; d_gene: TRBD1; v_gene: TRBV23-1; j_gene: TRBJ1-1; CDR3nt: TGCGCCAGCAGTCACCGAGGGACAGCGGACGTCGGAAACACTGAAGCTTTCTTT; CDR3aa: CASSHRGTADVGNTEAFF
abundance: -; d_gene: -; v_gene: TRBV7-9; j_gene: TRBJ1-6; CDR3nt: TGTGCCAGCAGCTTAATAGGGTCGGAGGGACCGAATTCACCCCTCCACTTT; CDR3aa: CASSLIGSEGPNSPLHF
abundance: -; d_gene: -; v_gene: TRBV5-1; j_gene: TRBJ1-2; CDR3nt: TGCGCCAGCAGCTTGGAGGCAGGTTCTAACTATGGCTACACCTTC; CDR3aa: CASSLEAGSNYGYTF
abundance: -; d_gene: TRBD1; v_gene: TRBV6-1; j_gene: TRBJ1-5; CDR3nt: TGTGCCAGCAGTGAATCTCGACAGGGCCGTAATCAGCCCCAGCATTTT; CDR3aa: CASSESRQGRNQPQHF
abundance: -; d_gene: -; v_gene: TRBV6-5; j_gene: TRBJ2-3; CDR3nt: TGTGCCAGCAGACTGGGACTGAACACAGATACGCAGTATTTT; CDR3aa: CASRLGLNTDTQYF
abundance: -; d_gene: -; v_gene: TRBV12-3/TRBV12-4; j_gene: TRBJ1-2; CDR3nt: TGTGCCAGCAGCCGCCCGGATGGCTACACCTTC; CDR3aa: CASSRPDGYTF
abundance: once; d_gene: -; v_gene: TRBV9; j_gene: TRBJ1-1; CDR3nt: TGTGCCAGCAGCCCCCAAGCAGGTCGAGAAACTGAAGCTTTCTTT; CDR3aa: CASSPQAGRETEAFF
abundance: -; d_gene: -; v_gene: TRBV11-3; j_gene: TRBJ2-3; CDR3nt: TGTGCCAGCAGCATTCACCCCTTCGGGAATACGCAGTATTTT; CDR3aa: CASSIHPFGNTQYF
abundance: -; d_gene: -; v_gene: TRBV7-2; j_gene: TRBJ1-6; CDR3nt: TGTGCCACCCCATCAGGGGAGGGTAATTCACCCCTCCACTTT; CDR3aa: CATPSGEGNSPLHF
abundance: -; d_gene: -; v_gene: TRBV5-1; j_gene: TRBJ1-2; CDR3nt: TGCGCCAGCAGCTTGGCCCAGGGGTACTATGGCTACACCTTC; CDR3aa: CASSLAQGYYGYTF
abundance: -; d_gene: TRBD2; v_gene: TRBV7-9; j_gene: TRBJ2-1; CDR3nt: TGTGCCAGCAGCTCGGGACTAGCGGGATCTGAGCAGTTCTTC; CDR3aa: CASSSGLAGSEQFF
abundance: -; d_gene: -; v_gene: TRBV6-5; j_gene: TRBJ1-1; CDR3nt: TGTGCCAGCAGTTACTCCCGACCCGGGGGCACTGAAGCTTTCTTT; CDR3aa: CASSYSRPGGTEAFF
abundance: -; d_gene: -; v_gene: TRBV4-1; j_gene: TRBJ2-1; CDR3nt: TGCGCCAGCAGCCCGGCCTTTGCGGGGTCCTACAATGAGCAGTTCTTC; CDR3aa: CASSPAFAGSYNEQFF
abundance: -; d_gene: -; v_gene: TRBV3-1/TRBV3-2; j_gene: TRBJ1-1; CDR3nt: TGTGCCAGCAGCCAAGATATTGCGGCAGACTGGAACACTGAAGCTTTCTTT; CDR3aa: CASSQDIAADWNTEAFF
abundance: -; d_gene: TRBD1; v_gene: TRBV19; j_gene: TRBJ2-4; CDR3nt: TGTGCCAGTAGGGACAGGGGGTCTGTGGCCAAAAACATTCAGTACTTC; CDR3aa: CASRDRGSVAKNIQYF
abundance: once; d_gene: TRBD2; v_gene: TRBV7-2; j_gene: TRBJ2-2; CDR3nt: TGTGCCAGCAGCTTAGCGCGGGGGGCGGACACCGGGGAGCTGTTTTTT; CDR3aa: CASSLARGADTGELFF
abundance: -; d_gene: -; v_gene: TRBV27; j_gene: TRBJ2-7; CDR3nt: TGTGCCAGCAGTTCTCTAGCAGAGTACGAGCAGTACTTC; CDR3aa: CASSSLAEYEQYF
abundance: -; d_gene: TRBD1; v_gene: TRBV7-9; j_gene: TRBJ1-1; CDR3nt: TGTGCCAGCAGCTTACCGGACAGGGGGCCCCCTGAAGCTTTCTTT; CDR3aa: CASSLPDRGPPEAFF
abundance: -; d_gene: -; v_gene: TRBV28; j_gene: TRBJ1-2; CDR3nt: TGTGCCAGCAGTTTCGTTTTCGGGCCGGGAGGCTACACCTTC; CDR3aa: CASSFVFGPGGYTF
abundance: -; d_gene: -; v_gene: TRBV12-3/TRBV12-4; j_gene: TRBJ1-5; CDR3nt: TGTGCCAGCAGTTTGGGGGGAAAGCAGCCCCAGCATTTT; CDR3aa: CASSLGGKQPQHF
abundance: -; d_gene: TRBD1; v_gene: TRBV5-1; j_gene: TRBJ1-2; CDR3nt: TGCGCCAGCAAGGATAAGGGGGCGGGGGGCTACACCTTC; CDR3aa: CASKDKGAGGYTF
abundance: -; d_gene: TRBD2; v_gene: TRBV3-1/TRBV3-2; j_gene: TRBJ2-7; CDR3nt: TGTGCCAGCAGCCAAGTAAGCGGGAGGGCCGAGCAGTACTTC; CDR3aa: CASSQVSGRAEQYF
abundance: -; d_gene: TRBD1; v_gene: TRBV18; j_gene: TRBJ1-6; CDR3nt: TGTGCCAGCTCACCATGGGACAGGGAGGATTCACCCCTCCACTTT; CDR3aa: CASSPWDREDSPLHF
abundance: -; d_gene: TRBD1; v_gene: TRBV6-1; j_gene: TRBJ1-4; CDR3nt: TGTGCCAGCAGTGGCTCGGGACAGGGGAAACTTGCAACTAATGAAAAACTGTTTTTT; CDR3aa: CASSGSGQGKLATNEKLFF
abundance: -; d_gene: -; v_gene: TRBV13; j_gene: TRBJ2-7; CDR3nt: TGTGCCAGCAGCTTAGGCCTAGGGACTTACGAGCAGTACTTC; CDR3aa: CASSLGLGTYEQYF